This paragraph reports one T cell receptor (beta chain). What it binds is not known. The data stem from a study of blood T cells in healthy people across ages. Findings of the study overall: Donors of long life had a larger count of naive CD4+ cells and greater diversity than aged donors. TCR beta diversity, measured per million T cells, fell in a roughly linear way with age. Diversity of TCR beta correlated strongly with naive T cell percentage.

Each donor was a healthy Caucasian individual from Russia, aged roughly 6 to 95. V dropped 2 bases and J dropped 7 bases, with 14 bases sitting between them. The CDR3 sequence is 14 residues long. The authors ran a second PCR of 7 to 11 cycles using a sample-barcoded 5' primer and a J-beta primer mix. TCRdb re-called the 5' RACE reads through MiXCR, storing one row per CDR3 protein. The sample has hundreds of thousands of distinct CDR3 sequences, approximately 21% seen once; the top ten hold roughly a fifth. The chain has TRBV12-3 or TRBV12-4 and TRBJ1-2; D may be TRBD1 (6 bases). Material for sequencing was blood. The clonotype was recovered from a man aged 65-85 years in good health. DNA for the CDR3: TGTGCCAGCAGTTTACAGGGGATAGTAGGTGGCTACACCTTC. It specifies CASSLQGIVGGYTF.